This TCR beta chain was sequenced for a study of blood T cell repertoires in COVID-19. The wider study: Sources were T cells, B-cell-depleted T cells, or PBMCs; the material itself was cDNA or gDNA.

CDR3 size: 14 residues. The V end lost 4 bases, the J end lost 4 bases, and 12 bases lay between the germline ends. Germline assignment: CDR1 SGHRS and CDR2 YFSETQ. Using immunoSEQ multiplex PCR, the repertoire was profiled, and TCRdb retains in-frame clones only, with some absent. The data contain a few hundred thousand clones, 85% of them singletons. The sample taken for sequencing was peripheral blood. The TCR was taken from a woman aged 50 to 60 with active or convalescent COVID-19. The genes are TRBV5-1 and TRBJ2-1; perhaps TRBD1 as D (5 bases). The CDR3 reads CASSTQVPYNEQFF. As DNA, the CDR3 is TGCGCCAGCAGCACACAGGTCCCGTACAATGAGCAGTTCTTC. The full variable domain, with the rest looked up from reference TRBV5-1 and TRBJ2-1, is KAGVTQTPRYLIKTRGQQVTLSCSPISGHRSVSWYQQTPGQGLQFLFEYFSETQRNKGNFPGRFSGRQFSNSRSEMNVSTLELGDSALYLCASSTQVPYNEQFFGPGTRLTVL.